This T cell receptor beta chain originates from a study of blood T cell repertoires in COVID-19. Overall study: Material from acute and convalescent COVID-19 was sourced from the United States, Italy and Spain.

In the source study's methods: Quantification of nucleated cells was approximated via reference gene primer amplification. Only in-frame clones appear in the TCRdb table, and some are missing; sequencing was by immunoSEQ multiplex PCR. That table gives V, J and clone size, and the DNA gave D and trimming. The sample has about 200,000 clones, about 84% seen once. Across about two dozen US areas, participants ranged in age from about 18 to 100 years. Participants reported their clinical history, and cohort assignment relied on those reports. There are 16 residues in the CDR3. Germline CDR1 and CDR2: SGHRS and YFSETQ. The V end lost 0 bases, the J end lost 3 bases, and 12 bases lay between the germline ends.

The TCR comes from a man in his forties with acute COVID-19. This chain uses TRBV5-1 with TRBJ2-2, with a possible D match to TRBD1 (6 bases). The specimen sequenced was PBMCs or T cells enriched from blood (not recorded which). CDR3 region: CASSLDTTGYTGELFF. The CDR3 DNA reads TGCGCCAGCAGCTTGGACACGACAGGCTACACCGGGGAGCTGTTTTTT.